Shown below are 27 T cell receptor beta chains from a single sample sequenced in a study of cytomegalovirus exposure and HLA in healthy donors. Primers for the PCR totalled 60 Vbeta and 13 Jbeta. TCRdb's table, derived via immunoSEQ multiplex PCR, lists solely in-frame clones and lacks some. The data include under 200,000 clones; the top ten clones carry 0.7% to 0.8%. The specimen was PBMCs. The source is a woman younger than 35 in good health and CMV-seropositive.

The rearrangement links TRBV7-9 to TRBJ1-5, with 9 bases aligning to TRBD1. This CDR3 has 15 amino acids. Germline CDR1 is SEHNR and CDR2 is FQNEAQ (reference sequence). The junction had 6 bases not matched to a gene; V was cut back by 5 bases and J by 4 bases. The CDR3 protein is CASSPGTGTNQPQHF. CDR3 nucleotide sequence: TGTGCCAGCAGCCCCGGGACAGGGACGAATCAGCCCCAGCATTTT.

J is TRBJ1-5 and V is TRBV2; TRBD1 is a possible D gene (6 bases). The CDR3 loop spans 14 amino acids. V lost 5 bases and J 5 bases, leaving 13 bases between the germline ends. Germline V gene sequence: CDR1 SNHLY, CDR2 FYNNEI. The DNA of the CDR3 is TGTGCCAGCAGTTTGGACAGTCCTGATCAGCCCCAGCATTTT. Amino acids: CASSLDSPDQPQHF.

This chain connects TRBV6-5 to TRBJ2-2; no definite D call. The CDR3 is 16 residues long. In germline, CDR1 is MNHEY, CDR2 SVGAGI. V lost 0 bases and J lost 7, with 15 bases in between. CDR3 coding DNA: TGTGCCAGCAGTTACTCGACTGGCCTCCTGATCGGGGAGCTGTTTTTT. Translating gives CASSYSTGLLIGELFF.

CDR3 in amino acids: CASSLGGGPAGELFF. The CDR3 DNA reads as TGTGCCAGCAGCTTGGGCGGGGGGCCCGCCGGGGAGCTGTTTTTT. The chain uses TRBV7-9 and TRBJ2-2, with 8 bases lining up with TRBD2. J gave up 6 bases and V 3 bases, and 6 bases lay outside the gene matches. Germline CDR1 reads SEHNR; CDR2 reads FQNEAQ (reference sequence). The CDR3 is 15 residues long.

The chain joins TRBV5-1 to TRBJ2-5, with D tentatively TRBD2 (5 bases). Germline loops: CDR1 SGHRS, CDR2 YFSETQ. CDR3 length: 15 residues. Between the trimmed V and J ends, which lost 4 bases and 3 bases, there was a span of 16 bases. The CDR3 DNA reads TGCGCCAGCAGCGGGATGAGGACTTCTGAAGAGACCCAGTACTTC. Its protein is CASSGMRTSEETQYF.

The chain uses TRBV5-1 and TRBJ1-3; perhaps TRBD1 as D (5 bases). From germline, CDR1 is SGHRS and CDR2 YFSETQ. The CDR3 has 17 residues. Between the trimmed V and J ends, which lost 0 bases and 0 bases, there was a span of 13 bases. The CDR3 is CASSLAYGTGSGNTIYF. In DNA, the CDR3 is TGCGCCAGCAGCTTGGCTTATGGAACAGGCTCTGGAAACACCATATATTTT. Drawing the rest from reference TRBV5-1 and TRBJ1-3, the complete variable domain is KAGVTQTPRYLIKTRGQQVTLSCSPISGHRSVSWYQQTPGQGLQFLFEYFSETQRNKGNFPGRFSGRQFSNSRSEMNVSTLELGDSALYLCASSLAYGTGSGNTIYFGEGSWLTVV.

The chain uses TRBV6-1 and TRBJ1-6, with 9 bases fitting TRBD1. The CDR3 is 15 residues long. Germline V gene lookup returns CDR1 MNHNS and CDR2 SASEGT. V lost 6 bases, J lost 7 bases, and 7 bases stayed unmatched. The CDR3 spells CASRDRGPSNSPLHF. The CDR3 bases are TGTGCCAGCAGGGACAGGGGCCCCTCCAATTCACCCCTCCACTTT.

CDR3 nucleotide sequence: TGTGCCAGCAGCGGAGGGGTAGCGGGTGGGGGAGAGACCCAGTACTTC. Its protein product is CASSGGVAGGGETQYF. J is TRBJ2-5 and V is TRBV9, with 7 bases fitting TRBD2. This CDR3 is 16 amino acids long. CDR1 and CDR2 (germline): SGDLS, YYNGEE. V lost 3 bases and J lost 4; bases outside the gene matches: 12. Full variable domain (missing parts from reference TRBV9 and TRBJ2-5): DSGVTQTPKHLITATGQRVTLRCSPRSGDLSVYWYQQSLDQGLQFLIQYYNGEERAKGNILERFSAQQFPDLHSELNLSSLELGDSALYFCASSGGVAGGGETQYFGPGTRLLVL.

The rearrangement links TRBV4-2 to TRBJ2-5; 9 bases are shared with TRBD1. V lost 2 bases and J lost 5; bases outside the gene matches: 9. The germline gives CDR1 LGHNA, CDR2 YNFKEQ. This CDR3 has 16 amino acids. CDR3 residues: CASSQTGTGTGETQYF. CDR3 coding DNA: TGTGCCAGCAGCCAAACCGGGACAGGGACGGGGGAGACCCAGTACTTC.

This CDR3 is CASRGGSLNEKLFF. The CDR3 DNA follows: TGTGCCAGCCGAGGTGGGAGCCTCAATGAAAAACTGTTTTTT. The chain has TRBV18 and TRBJ1-4; D unclear. Germline V CDR1 and CDR2: KGHSH, LQKENI. V was cut by 8 bases and J by 5 bases, with 15 bases left in between. CDR3 length equals 14 residues.

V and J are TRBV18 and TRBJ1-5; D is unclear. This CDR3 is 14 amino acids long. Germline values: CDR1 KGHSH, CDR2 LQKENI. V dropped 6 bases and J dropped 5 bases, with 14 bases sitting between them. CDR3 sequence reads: CASSFTGSDQPQHF. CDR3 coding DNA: TGTGCCAGCTCCTTTACGGGGTCGGATCAGCCCCAGCATTTT.

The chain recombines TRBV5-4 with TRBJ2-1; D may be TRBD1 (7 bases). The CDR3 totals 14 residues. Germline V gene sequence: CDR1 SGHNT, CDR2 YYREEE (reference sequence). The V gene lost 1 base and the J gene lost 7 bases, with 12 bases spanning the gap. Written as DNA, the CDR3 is TGTGCCAGCAGCTTGCGCTCAGGGGGGAATGAGCAGTTCTTC. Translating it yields CASSLRSGGNEQFF. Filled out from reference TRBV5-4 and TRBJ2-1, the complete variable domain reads ETGVTQSPTHLIKTRGQQVTLRCSSQSGHNTVSWYQQALGQGPQFIFQYYREEENGRGNFPPRFSGLQFPNYSSELNVNALELDDSALYLCASSLRSGGNEQFFGPGTRLTVL.

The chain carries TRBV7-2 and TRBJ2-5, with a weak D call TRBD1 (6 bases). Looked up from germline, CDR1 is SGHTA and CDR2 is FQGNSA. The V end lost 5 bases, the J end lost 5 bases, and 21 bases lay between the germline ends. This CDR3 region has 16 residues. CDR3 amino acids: CASSPQSGGGPETQYF. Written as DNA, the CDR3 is TGTGCCAGCAGCCCTCAAAGTGGTGGGGGCCCTGAGACCCAGTACTTC.

The DNA of the CDR3 is TGCGCCAGCAGCTGGGCCCTAGCCCGGGCCTCAGATACGCAGTATTTT. Amino acid sequence: CASSWALARASDTQYF. V and J are TRBV5-1 and TRBJ2-3, with D perhaps TRBD2 (5 bases). This CDR3 has 16 amino acids. The V gene's germline CDR1 is SGHRS and CDR2 YFSETQ. Trimming removed 3 bases from V and 4 bases from J, with 18 bases in between.

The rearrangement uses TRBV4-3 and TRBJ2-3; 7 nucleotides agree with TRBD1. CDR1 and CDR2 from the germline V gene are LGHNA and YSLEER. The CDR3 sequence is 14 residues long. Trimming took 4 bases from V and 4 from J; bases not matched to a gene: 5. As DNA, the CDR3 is TGCGCCAGCAGCCTCAAGAGGGGGCCAGATACGCAGTATTTT. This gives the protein CASSLKRGPDTQYF.

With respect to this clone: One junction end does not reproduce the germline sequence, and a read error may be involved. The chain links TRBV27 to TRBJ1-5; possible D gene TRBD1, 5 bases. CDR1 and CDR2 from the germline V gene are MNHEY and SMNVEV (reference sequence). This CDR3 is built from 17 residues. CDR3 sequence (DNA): TGTGCCACCAGTACGGGACTGCATATTCCTTGGAATCAGCCCCAGCATTTT. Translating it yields CATSTGLHIPWNQPQHF.

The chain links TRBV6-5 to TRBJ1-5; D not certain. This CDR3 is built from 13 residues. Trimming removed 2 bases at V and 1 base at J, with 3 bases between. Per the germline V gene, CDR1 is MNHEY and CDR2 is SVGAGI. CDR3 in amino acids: CASSYQSNQPQHF. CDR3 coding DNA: TGTGCCAGCAGTTACCAGAGCAATCAGCCCCAGCATTTT.

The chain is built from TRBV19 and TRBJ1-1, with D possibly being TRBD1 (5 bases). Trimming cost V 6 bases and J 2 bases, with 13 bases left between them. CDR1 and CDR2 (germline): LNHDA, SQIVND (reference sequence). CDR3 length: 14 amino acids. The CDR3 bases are TGTGCCAGTAGGGTGGTGCAGGGCAACACTGAAGCTTTCTTT. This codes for CASRVVQGNTEAFF.

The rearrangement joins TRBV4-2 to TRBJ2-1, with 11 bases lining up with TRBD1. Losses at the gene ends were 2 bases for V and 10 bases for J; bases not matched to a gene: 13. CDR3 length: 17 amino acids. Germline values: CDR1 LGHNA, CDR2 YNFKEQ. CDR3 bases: TGTGCCAGCAGCCAACATCCTGGGGGACAGGGGGACGGCGAGCAGTTCTTC. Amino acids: CASSQHPGGQGDGEQFF.

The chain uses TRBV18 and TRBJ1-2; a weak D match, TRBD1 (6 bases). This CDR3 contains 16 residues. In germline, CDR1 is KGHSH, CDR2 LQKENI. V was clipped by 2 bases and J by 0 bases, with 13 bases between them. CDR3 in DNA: TGTGCCAGCTCACCATTGGGGGACACAGCTAACTATGGCTACACCTTC. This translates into CASSPLGDTANYGYTF.

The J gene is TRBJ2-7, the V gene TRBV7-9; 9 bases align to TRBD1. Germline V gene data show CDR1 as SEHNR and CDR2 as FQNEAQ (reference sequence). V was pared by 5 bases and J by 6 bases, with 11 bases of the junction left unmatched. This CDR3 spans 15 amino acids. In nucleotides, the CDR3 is TGTGCCAGCAGCGGGCCAGACAGGGGGACTATCGAGCAGTACTTC. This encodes CASSGPDRGTIEQYF. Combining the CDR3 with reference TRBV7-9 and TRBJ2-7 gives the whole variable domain DTGVSQNPRHKITKRGQNVTFRCDPISEHNRLYWYRQTLGQGPEFLTYFQNEAQLEKSRLLSDRFSAERPKGSFSTLEIQRTEQGDSAMYLCASSGPDRGTIEQYFGPGTRLTVT.

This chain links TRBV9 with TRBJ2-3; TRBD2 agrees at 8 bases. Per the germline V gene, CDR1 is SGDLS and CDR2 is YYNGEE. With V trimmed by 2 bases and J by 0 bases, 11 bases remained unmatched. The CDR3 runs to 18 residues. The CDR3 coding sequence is TGTGCCAGCAGCGTTCCTGGCGGGGGGTCCCCTAGCACAGATACGCAGTATTTT. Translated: CASSVPGGGSPSTDTQYF.

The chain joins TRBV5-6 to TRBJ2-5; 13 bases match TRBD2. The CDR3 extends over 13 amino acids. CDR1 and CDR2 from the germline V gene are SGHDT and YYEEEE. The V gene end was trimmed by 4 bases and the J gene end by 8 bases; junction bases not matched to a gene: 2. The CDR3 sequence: CASSGLAGETQYF. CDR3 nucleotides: TGTGCCAGCAGCGGACTAGCGGGAGAAACCCAGTACTTC.

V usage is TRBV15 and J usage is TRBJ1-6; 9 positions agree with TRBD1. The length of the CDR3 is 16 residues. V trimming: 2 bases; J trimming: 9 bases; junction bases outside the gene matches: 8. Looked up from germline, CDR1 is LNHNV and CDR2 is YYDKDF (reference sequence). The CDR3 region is CATSRSFGQGSSPLHF. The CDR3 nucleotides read TGTGCCACCAGCAGATCCTTTGGACAGGGGAGTTCACCCCTCCACTTT.

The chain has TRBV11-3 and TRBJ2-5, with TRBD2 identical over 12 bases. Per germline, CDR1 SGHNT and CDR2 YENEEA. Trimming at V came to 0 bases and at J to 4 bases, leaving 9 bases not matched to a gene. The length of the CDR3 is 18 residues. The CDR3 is CASSLEGASGGARETQYF. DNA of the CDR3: TGTGCCAGCAGCTTAGAAGGTGCTAGCGGGGGGGCGAGAGAGACCCAGTACTTC.

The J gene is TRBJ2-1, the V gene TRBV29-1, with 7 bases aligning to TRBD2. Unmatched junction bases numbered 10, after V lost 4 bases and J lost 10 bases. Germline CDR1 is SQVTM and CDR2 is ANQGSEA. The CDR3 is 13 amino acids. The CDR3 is CSVGVQNSGEQFF. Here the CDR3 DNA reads TGCAGCGTTGGCGTTCAGAATAGCGGGGAGCAGTTCTTC.

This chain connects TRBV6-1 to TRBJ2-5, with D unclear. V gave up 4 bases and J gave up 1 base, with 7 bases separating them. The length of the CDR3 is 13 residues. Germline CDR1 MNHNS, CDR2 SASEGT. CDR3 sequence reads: CASSVVAQETQYF. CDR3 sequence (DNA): TGTGCCAGCAGTGTTGTGGCCCAAGAGACCCAGTACTTC.